This T cell receptor (beta chain) appears in the sequencing data of a study of blood T cell repertoires in COVID-19. Trimming at V came to 3 bases and at J to 6 bases, leaving 9 bases not matched to a gene. CDR1 is MNHNS and CDR2 is SASEGT in the germline V gene. This CDR3 is built from 15 residues. TCRdb's table, derived via immunoSEQ multiplex PCR, lists solely in-frame clones and lacks some. The data hold about 230,000 clones, with 75% to 90% observed a single time. V is TRBV6-1 and J is TRBJ1-2; 8 bases match TRBD1. The sequence derives from a woman aged 70-85 years with active or convalescent COVID-19. Source material: peripheral blood. CDR3 loop: CASSDSQGAYNGYTF. CDR3 coding DNA: TGTGCCAGCAGTGATAGTCAGGGGGCCTATAATGGCTACACCTTC.